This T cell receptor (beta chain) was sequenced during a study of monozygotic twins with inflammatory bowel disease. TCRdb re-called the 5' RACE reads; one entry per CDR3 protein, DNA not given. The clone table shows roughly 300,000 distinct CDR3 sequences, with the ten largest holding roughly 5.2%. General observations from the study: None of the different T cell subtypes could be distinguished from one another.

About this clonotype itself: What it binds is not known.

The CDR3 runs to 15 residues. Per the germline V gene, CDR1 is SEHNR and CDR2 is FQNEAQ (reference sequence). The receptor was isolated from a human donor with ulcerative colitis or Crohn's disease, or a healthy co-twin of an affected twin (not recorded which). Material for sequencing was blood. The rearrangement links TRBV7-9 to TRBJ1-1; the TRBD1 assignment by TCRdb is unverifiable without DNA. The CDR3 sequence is CASSDNAGANTEAFF.